This note documents a single TCR beta chain sequence. The same CDR3 arises from other DNA sequences in this sample as well. This specimen belongs to a study of blood T cell repertoires in COVID-19. Across the study: Researchers got acute and convalescent COVID-19 samples from the United States, Italy and Spain. In each case, the material was cDNA or gDNA derived from T cells, B-cell-depleted T cells, or PBMCs.

Trimming left V 1 base short and J 8 bases short, with 8 bases between. This CDR3 region has 13 residues. Per the germline V gene, CDR1 is SGHDN and CDR2 is FVKESK. Sequenced by immunoSEQ multiplex PCR; TCRdb stores in-frame clones only, minus some. Seen here are about 130,000 clones, about 79% observed once, and the top ten hold over 15%. Sequenced: peripheral blood. This sequence originates from a woman between 45 and 65 years old with acute or convalescent COVID-19. V usage is TRBV14 and J usage is TRBJ1-4; D unresolved. The CDR3 DNA reads as TGTGCCAGCAGCCAAGGCGTGCGAGAAAAACTGTTTTTT. This gives the protein CASSQGVREKLFF.